What follows are 22 T cell receptor beta chains derived from one specimen sequenced in a study of cytomegalovirus exposure and HLA in healthy donors. With 60 Vbeta and 13 Jbeta primers, the PCR was carried out. Method: immunoSEQ multiplex PCR; TCRdb's copy keeps in-frame clones and lacks some. The sample includes approximately 170,000 clones, 70% to 90% of them seen just once. The sequenced sample consisted of PBMCs. The receptors originated from a male donor in good health and CMV-seronegative.

This chain joins TRBV11-2 and TRBJ2-7; the match to TRBD1 covers 10 bases. CDR3 length equals 17 residues. Per germline, CDR1 SGHAT and CDR2 FQNNGV. With 3 bases clipped from V and 2 bases from J, the junction kept 10 bases outside the gene matches. The chain's CDR3 is CASSLAYGQGVAYEQYF. The CDR3 nucleotides read TGTGCCAGCAGCTTGGCCTATGGACAGGGGGTTGCCTACGAGCAGTACTTC.

To note about this clone: Other DNA sequences in this specimen translate into the identical CDR3. The chain has TRBV5-4 and TRBJ2-7, with TRBD1 as a possible D gene (5 bases). The CDR3 totals 15 residues. The germline V and J ends were trimmed by 0 bases and 0 bases, with 10 bases remaining between them. Germline-derived CDR1 and CDR2 are SGHNT and YYREEE (reference sequence). CDR3 protein: CASSLVGQSSYEQYF. DNA of the CDR3: TGTGCCAGCAGCTTGGTGGGGCAGAGCTCCTACGAGCAGTACTTC.

This clone came up once. The genes are TRBV6-5 and TRBJ2-7; 11 nucleotides line up with TRBD2. Germline V gene data show CDR1 as MNHEY and CDR2 as SVGAGI. V dropped 6 bases and J dropped 6; count of bases not matched to a gene: 7. CDR3 length: 14 amino acids. The CDR3 region has the DNA TGTGCCAGCAGGCAGGCTAGCGGGAGGCTCGAGCAGTACTTC. It codes for CASRQASGRLEQYF.

The rearrangement links TRBV29-1 to TRBJ2-1; D is possibly TRBD2 (5 bases). The CDR3 is 12 residues long. The V end was cut by 6 bases, the J end by 5 bases, with 11 bases between. Germline lookup yields CDR1 SQVTM and CDR2 ANQGSEA. The CDR3 reads CSVAGLHNEQFF. CDR3 bases: TGCAGCGTCGCCGGACTCCACAATGAGCAGTTCTTC.

The chain combines TRBV19 with TRBJ1-2, with TRBD1 identical over 8 bases. The CDR3 has 16 amino acids. The germline V gene encodes CDR1 LNHDA and CDR2 SQIVND (reference sequence). Trimming removed 4 bases from V and 1 base from J; junction bases left unmatched: 8. The CDR3 spells CASSTIDRGLNYGYTF. The CDR3 nucleotides are TGTGCCAGTAGTACAATCGACAGGGGACTTAACTATGGCTACACCTTC.

This clone came up once. The rearrangement uses TRBV2 and TRBJ1-2; D unclear. V gave up 4 bases and J gave up 4 bases, with 7 bases separating them. CDR3 size: 12 residues. Germline CDR1 reads SNHLY; CDR2 reads FYNNEI. For the CDR3, the DNA is TGTGCCAGCAGTGTAGAACGCTATGGCTACACCTTC. Protein sequence: CASSVERYGYTF.

V gene TRBV4-2 combines with J gene TRBJ1-2, with 10 bases aligning to TRBD1. Germline V gene lookup returns CDR1 LGHNA and CDR2 YNFKEQ. V lost 3 bases to trimming and J lost 6 bases; unmatched junction nucleotides: 13. CDR3 size: 17 residues. The CDR3 sequence is CASSHPQRQGAEDGYTF. For the CDR3, the DNA is TGTGCCAGCAGCCACCCTCAGAGACAGGGGGCGGAGGATGGCTACACCTTC.

V is TRBV4-1 and J is TRBJ2-7; 9 nucleotides match TRBD1. Germline V gene lookup returns CDR1 MGHRA and CDR2 YSYEKL. After removal of 3 bases from V and 6 bases from J, the junction contained 9 bases not matched to a gene. CDR3 length: 15 residues. Written as DNA, the CDR3 is TGCGCCAGCAGCCAGGTAGACGGACAGGGGCTCGAGCAGTACTTC. Translated, it gives CASSQVDGQGLEQYF.

The chain joins TRBV7-7 to TRBJ2-7; TRBD1 matches at 9 bases. In germline, CDR1 is SSHAT, CDR2 FNYEAQ (reference sequence). The CDR3 extends over 13 amino acids. V was pared by 5 bases and J by 6 bases, with 5 bases of the junction left unmatched. Here the CDR3 reads CASSLDRGGEQYF. CDR3 bases: TGTGCCAGCAGCCTAGACAGGGGGGGCGAGCAGTACTTC.

The gene calls are TRBV28 and TRBJ2-7, with D perhaps matching TRBD2 (5 bases). V was shortened by 6 bases and J by 5 bases, with 17 bases between the two germline ends. From germline, CDR1 is MDHEN and CDR2 SYDVKM. This CDR3 has 14 residues. The CDR3: CASSESVRADEQYF. The CDR3, as DNA: TGTGCCAGCAGCGAATCGGTGAGGGCCGACGAGCAGTACTTC. Together with reference TRBV28 and TRBJ2-7, the CDR3 gives the full variable domain: DVKVTQSSRYLVKRTGEKVFLECVQDMDHENMFWYRQDPGLGLRLIYFSYDVKMKEKGDIPEGYSVSREKKERFSLILESASTNQTSMYLCASSESVRADEQYFGPGTRLTVT.

This chain uses TRBV11-3 with TRBJ2-7; D may be TRBD1 (5 bases). The CDR3 extends over 13 amino acids. Germline lookup yields CDR1 SGHNT and CDR2 YENEEA. V was pared by 2 bases and J by 0 bases, with 5 bases between. The CDR3 reads CASSLRGSYEQYF. The CDR3 DNA follows: TGTGCCAGCAGCTTAAGGGGCTCCTACGAGCAGTACTTC.

The chain uses TRBV14 and TRBJ2-2, with D perhaps TRBD1 (6 bases). The CDR3 runs 16 residues. V was pared by 1 base and J by 4 bases, with 13 bases between. Looked up from germline, CDR1 is SGHDN and CDR2 is FVKESK. The CDR3 sequence is CASSQVTGFGTGELFF. CDR3 DNA sequence: TGTGCCAGCAGCCAAGTTACAGGGTTCGGCACCGGGGAGCTGTTTTTT. Combining the CDR3 with reference TRBV14 and TRBJ2-2 gives the whole variable domain EAGVTQFPSHSVIEKGQTVTLRCDPISGHDNLYWYRRVMGKEIKFLLHFVKESKQDESGMPNNRFLAERTGGTYSTLKVQPAELEDSGVYFCASSQVTGFGTGELFFGEGSRLTVL.

This chain connects TRBV7-9 to TRBJ1-2; TRBD1 matches at 7 bases. V lost 4 bases, J lost 3 bases, and 2 bases stayed unmatched. CDR1 and CDR2 from the germline V gene are SEHNR and FQNEAQ (reference sequence). The CDR3 length is 13 residues. CDR3 loop: CASSWTGDYGYTF. CDR3 in DNA: TGTGCCAGCAGCTGGACAGGTGACTATGGCTACACCTTC. The full variable domain, completed using reference TRBV7-9 and TRBJ1-2, is DTGVSQNPRHKITKRGQNVTFRCDPISEHNRLYWYRQTLGQGPEFLTYFQNEAQLEKSRLLSDRFSAERPKGSFSTLEIQRTEQGDSAMYLCASSWTGDYGYTFGSGTRLTVV.

J is TRBJ1-5 and V is TRBV29-1, with 8 bases lining up with TRBD1. The CDR3 sequence is 15 residues long. Germline trimming cut 5 bases from V and 0 bases from J; bases unmatched to any gene: 6. CDR1 and CDR2 from the germline V gene are SQVTM and ANQGSEA. The DNA of the CDR3 is TGCAGCGTTTTGACAGGGGCTGATAGCAATCAGCCCCAGCATTTT. Amino acid sequence: CSVLTGADSNQPQHF.

This clone was picked up a small number of times. The rearrangement links TRBV5-6 to TRBJ2-7; 7 bases fit TRBD1. The CDR3 is 12 amino acids. CDR1 and CDR2 from the germline V gene are SGHDT and YYEEEE. V lost 4 bases to trimming and J lost 6 bases; unmatched junction nucleotides: 4. This CDR3 reads CASSIGTAEQYF. Written as DNA, the CDR3 is TGTGCCAGCAGCATAGGGACAGCCGAGCAGTACTTC. The variable domain in full, completed from reference TRBV5-6 and TRBJ2-7, reads DAGVTQSPTHLIKTRGQQVTLRCSPKSGHDTVSWYQQALGQGPQFIFQYYEEEERQRGNFPDRFSGHQFPNYSSELNVNALLLGDSALYLCASSIGTAEQYFGPGTRLTVT.

Written as DNA, the CDR3 is TGTGCCAGCTCACCACCCGTACAGGGGGGCGAGCAGTACTTC. This gives the protein CASSPPVQGGEQYF. The rearrangement links TRBV18 to TRBJ2-7; 8 bases are shared with TRBD1. The germline V gene has CDR1 KGHSH and CDR2 LQKENI. Unmatched junction bases numbered 4, after V lost 0 bases and J lost 6 bases. This CDR3 is 14 amino acids long.

The chain links TRBV4-1 to TRBJ2-7; 11 nucleotides agree with TRBD2. The length of the CDR3 is 16 residues. V shed 4 bases and J 5 bases; nucleotides not matched to a gene: 10. Per germline, CDR1 MGHRA and CDR2 YSYEKL. CDR3 loop: CASSPQLAGVAHEQYF. The CDR3 coding sequence is TGCGCCAGCAGCCCTCAACTAGCGGGAGTCGCCCACGAGCAGTACTTC.

The chain links TRBV4-2 to TRBJ2-1, with D perhaps TRBD2 (7 bases). The CDR3 extends over 18 amino acids. With 3 bases removed from V and 4 bases from J, the gap between germline ends came to 22 bases. Germline V CDR1 and CDR2: LGHNA, YNFKEQ. The CDR3 loop reads CASSQKRGGREIYNEQFF. The CDR3 DNA is TGTGCCAGCAGCCAGAAGAGGGGGGGGAGGGAAATATACAATGAGCAGTTCTTC.

The V call is TRBV9, the J call TRBJ2-2, with a tentative D call TRBD2 (6 bases). CDR1 is SGDLS, CDR2 YYNGEE, per germline. This CDR3 is 19 amino acids long. Trimming removed 0 bases at V and 1 base at J, with 19 bases between. The CDR3 DNA reads as TGTGCCAGCAGCGTAGGAACTAGCCGCAGCCGGGGGAACACCGGGGAGCTGTTTTTT. Protein: CASSVGTSRSRGNTGELFF.

V and J are TRBV28 and TRBJ2-3, with 8 bases matching TRBD1. Trimming at V came to 9 bases and at J to 2 bases, leaving 13 bases not matched to a gene. The CDR3 covers 16 residues. Per germline, CDR1 MDHEN and CDR2 SYDVKM. CDR3 loop: CASYPQGAIFTDTQYF. The CDR3 DNA reads TGTGCCAGTTATCCCCAGGGGGCAATATTCACAGATACGCAGTATTTT. Full variable domain (remainder filled in from reference TRBV28 and TRBJ2-3): DVKVTQSSRYLVKRTGEKVFLECVQDMDHENMFWYRQDPGLGLRLIYFSYDVKMKEKGDIPEGYSVSREKKERFSLILESASTNQTSMYLCASYPQGAIFTDTQYFGPGTRLTVL.

This chain connects TRBV11-3 to TRBJ2-3, with 7 nucleotides matching TRBD1. The V gene's germline CDR1 is SGHNT and CDR2 YENEEA. CDR3 length: 16 amino acids. Trimming at V came to 4 bases and at J to 2 bases, leaving 9 bases not matched to a gene. This chain's CDR3 is CASSSRRDSSTDTQYF. The CDR3 DNA is TGTGCCAGCAGCTCACGCCGGGACAGCTCCACAGATACGCAGTATTTT.

This clone appeared a few times. This sequence joins TRBV5-1 and TRBJ2-7; TRBD2 agrees at 9 bases. Losses at the gene ends were 1 base for V and 5 bases for J; bases not matched to a gene: 7. The CDR3 totals 15 residues. Per germline, CDR1 SGHRS and CDR2 YFSETQ. The CDR3 DNA reads TGCGCCAGCAGCTTGAGGCCTAGCGGGGACCACGAGCAGTACTTC. Protein: CASSLRPSGDHEQYF. The entire variable domain, with the rest obtained from reference TRBV5-1 and TRBJ2-7, is as follows: KAGVTQTPRYLIKTRGQQVTLSCSPISGHRSVSWYQQTPGQGLQFLFEYFSETQRNKGNFPGRFSGRQFSNSRSEMNVSTLELGDSALYLCASSLRPSGDHEQYFGPGTRLTVT.